Listed below are T cell receptor beta chains from one sample, sequenced in a study of blood T cell repertoires in COVID-19. Clones were sequenced by immunoSEQ multiplex PCR, and TCRdb holds only the in-frame ones, with some missing. The table lists about 410,000 clones, about nine tenths of them singletons. Sequencing input: PBMCs or T cells enriched from blood (not recorded which). All receptors come from a woman in her 30s who had recovered from COVID-19. The CDR3 runs from the conserved cysteine through the conserved F or W.

V gene: TRBV24-1; CDR3 protein: CATSQTGSSYEQYF
V gene: TRBV28; CDR3 protein: CASANVGLSYEQYF
V gene: TRBV6-5; CDR3 protein: CASRDRDRGAYEQYF
V gene: TRBV6-2/TRBV6-3; CDR3 protein: CASSGGRERIGPQHF
V gene: TRBV25-1; CDR3 protein: CASSGGGRQPQHF
V gene: TRBV18; CDR3 protein: CASSPIPRGTRYTDTQYF
V gene: TRBV7-9; CDR3 protein: CASSHGQGMNTEAFF
V gene: TRBV24-1; CDR3 protein: CATSETGQPYEQYF
V gene: TRBV30; CDR3 protein: CAWSAGGQGPQHF
V gene: TRBV29-1; CDR3 protein: CSVEDSLTGGVNGYTF
V gene: TRBV28; CDR3 protein: CASSLRTRGYGYTF
V gene: TRBV2; CDR3 protein: CASNGASGREEQYF
V gene: TRBV19; CDR3 protein: CASSIIASGTDTQYF
V gene: TRBV12-5; CDR3 protein: CASGLTSVEYNEQFF
V gene: TRBV19; CDR3 protein: CASRRSTDTQYF
V gene: TRBV4-1; CDR3 protein: CASSQEGTASHEQFF
V gene: TRBV6-1; CDR3 protein: CASSETQGALTEAFF
V gene: TRBV7-6; CDR3 protein: CASSLREAPTDTQYF
V gene: TRBV7-9; CDR3 protein: CASSLRQGWYEQYF
V gene: TRBV28; CDR3 protein: CASTSPTAGDNEQFF